One sample yielded the 15 T cell receptor beta chains listed below, sequenced in a study of beta chain features in type 1 diabetes. Whole-study findings and limits: In all four CD4+ subsets, TCRB CDR3 length was significantly, moderately reduced in type 1 diabetes.

Expressed TCRB transcripts were sequenced because the isolated RNA had all been reverse transcribed beforehand. Data came from immunoSEQ multiplex PCR; TCRdb stores just in-frame clones and leaves some out. The data show some 170,000 clones, almost 65% seen once. These receptors have no known antigen. Sample: naive CD4+ T cells from blood. The origin of the receptors is a man between 25 and 39 years old with type 1 diabetes.

CDR3 protein: CASSLEGRPQETQYF. The CDR3 DNA is TGCGCCAGCAGCTTAGAGGGGCGACCACAAGAGACCCAGTACTTC. The chain uses TRBV5-1 and TRBJ2-5, with D perhaps TRBD1 or TRBD2 (5 bases each). The V and J ends lost 2 bases and 2 bases respectively, with 13 bases between them. This CDR3 is 15 amino acids long. Per germline, CDR1 SGHRS and CDR2 YFSETQ.

This chain links TRBV29-1 with TRBJ2-7; D gene uncertain. V was clipped by 1 base and J by 0 bases, with 4 bases between them. Germline lookup yields CDR1 SQVTM and CDR2 ANQGSEA. The CDR3 totals 12 residues. CDR3 sequence reads: CSVEANSYEQYF. The CDR3, as DNA: TGCAGCGTTGAAGCAAACTCCTACGAGCAGTACTTC.

In nucleotides, the CDR3 is TGTGCCAGCAGCTTTACTAGTCGTGAAAAACTGTTTTTT. Protein product: CASSFTSREKLFF. J is TRBJ1-4 and V is TRBV13; D remains ambiguous. V lost 3 bases and J lost 7, with 9 bases in between. This CDR3 is 13 amino acids long. Germline V lookup: CDR1 PRHDT, CDR2 FYEKMQ (reference sequence).

This rearrangement joins TRBV5-1 to TRBJ2-5; D might be TRBD1 (6 bases). Germline CDR1 and CDR2: SGHRS and YFSETQ. V was cut by 2 bases and J by 0 bases, with 8 bases left in between. This CDR3 contains 14 residues. CDR3: CASSFGQNQETQYF. The CDR3 DNA reads as TGCGCCAGCAGCTTCGGACAGAACCAAGAGACCCAGTACTTC.

The chain uses TRBV5-1 and TRBJ2-5; TRBD1 agrees at 10 bases. Germline assignment: CDR1 SGHRS and CDR2 YFSETQ. The CDR3 covers 18 residues. V was pared by 5 bases and J by 4 bases, with 17 bases of the junction left unmatched. The CDR3 DNA sequence: TGCGCCAGCAGTCGAATCACCTCCGGGACAGGGGAAGGAGAGACCCAGTACTTC. Protein product: CASSRITSGTGEGETQYF.

About this clone: Distinct nucleotide sequences in the sample also encode this CDR3. The chain combines TRBV30 with TRBJ1-1; TRBD1 is a possible D gene (5 bases). Germline CDR1 is GTSNPN and CDR2 is SVGIG (reference sequence). This CDR3 has 13 amino acids. The V end lost 2 bases, the J end lost 2 bases, and 9 bases lay between the germline ends. The CDR3 sequence is CAWSSQGNTEAFF. In DNA, the CDR3 is TGTGCCTGGAGTAGTCAGGGAAACACTGAAGCTTTCTTT. The full variable domain, completed using reference TRBV30 and TRBJ1-1, is SQTIHQWPATLVQPVGSPLSLECTVEGTSNPNLYWYRQAAGRGLQLLFYSVGIGQISSEVPQNLSASRPQDRQFILSSKKLLLSDSGFYLCAWSSQGNTEAFFGQGTRLTVV.

This clone was picked up a small number of times. The genes are TRBV11-2 and TRBJ2-4; D is unresolved. Germline assignment: CDR1 SGHAT and CDR2 FQNNGV. The CDR3 is made up of 10 amino acids. V lost 4 bases to trimming and J lost 10 bases, with 5 bases between them. The CDR3 spells CASSSRIQYF. As DNA, the CDR3 is TGTGCCAGCAGCTCTAGGATTCAGTACTTC.

This clone was observed a few times. This rearrangement joins TRBV7-2 to TRBJ2-3; D remains ambiguous. This CDR3 spans 14 amino acids. V lost 5 bases and J lost 2, with 11 bases in between. Looked up from germline, CDR1 is SGHTA and CDR2 is FQGNSA. Here the CDR3 DNA reads TGTGCCAGCAGCGTGGACGGATCCACAGATACGCAGTATTTT. Amino acid sequence: CASSVDGSTDTQYF. Full variable domain (remainder filled in from reference TRBV7-2 and TRBJ2-3): GAGVSQSPSNKVTEKGKDVELRCDPISGHTALYWYRQSLGQGLEFLIYFQGNSAPDKSGLPSDRFSAERTGGSVSTLTIQRTQQEDSAVYLCASSVDGSTDTQYFGPGTRLTVL.

This clone was seen more than once but under ten times. V gene TRBV7-9 combines with J gene TRBJ2-5; possible D gene TRBD1, 6 bases. The CDR3 sequence is 14 residues long. Trimming took 3 bases from V and 5 from J, leaving 13 bases between them. Germline loops: CDR1 SEHNR, CDR2 FQNEAQ (reference sequence). The CDR3 reads CASSFDRLMETQYF. In DNA, the CDR3 is TGTGCCAGCAGCTTCGACAGGCTCATGGAGACCCAGTACTTC.

This clone was observed a handful of times. V gene TRBV28 combines with J gene TRBJ2-5, with 7 positions matching TRBD1. The CDR3 contains 13 residues. Germline V gene lookup returns CDR1 MDHEN and CDR2 SYDVKM. The junction had 7 bases not matched to a gene; V was cut back by 5 bases and J by 7 bases. The DNA for the CDR3 is TGTGCCAGCAGTAGAGGGGGCGCGGGGACCCAGTACTTC. Translation gives CASSRGGAGTQYF.

This chain connects TRBV11-3 to TRBJ2-3; possibly TRBD1 for D (6 bases). Germline V CDR1 and CDR2: SGHNT, YENEEA. This CDR3 is built from 15 residues. Trimming removed 5 bases from V and 0 bases from J, with 12 bases in between. Here the CDR3 DNA reads TGTGCCAGCAGCCGGGGACAACCTAGCACAGATACGCAGTATTTT. Amino acid sequence: CASSRGQPSTDTQYF.

V and J are TRBV4-3 and TRBJ1-2; D not certain. CDR1 and CDR2 from the germline V gene are LGHNA and YSLEER. V gave up 1 base and J gave up 4 bases, with 7 bases separating them. CDR3 length equals 13 residues. CDR3 DNA: TGCGCCAGCAGCCAAGGACGGACCTATGGCTACACCTTC. It encodes CASSQGRTYGYTF.

This clone was seen more than once but under ten times. The rearrangement uses TRBV25-1 and TRBJ2-2; TRBD1 agrees at 7 bases. The CDR3 totals 14 residues. V lost 1 base, J lost 5 bases, and 1 base stayed unmatched. In germline, CDR1 is MGHDK, CDR2 SYGVNS. CDR3 coding DNA: TGTGCCAGCAGTGAATTACAGGGGACCGGGGAGCTGTTTTTT. Encoded protein: CASSELQGTGELFF.

In this sample, this clone turned up a few times. As DNA, the CDR3 is TGTGCCAGCAGTTACTCATGGCTCTGGTCAGAGACCCAGTACTTC. As protein: CASSYSWLWSETQYF. The chain has TRBV6-6 and TRBJ2-5; unclear D gene. The germline gives CDR1 MNHNY, CDR2 SVGAGI (reference sequence). The CDR3 has 15 amino acids. Trimming took off 0 bases at V and 4 bases at J, with 12 bases between the two ends.

The chain combines TRBV9 with TRBJ2-3; D unresolved. Per the germline V gene, CDR1 is SGDLS and CDR2 is YYNGEE. V lost 1 base and J 3 bases, leaving 3 bases between the germline ends. This CDR3 has 12 residues. The CDR3 nucleotides read TGTGCCAGCAGCGTATTTACAGATACGCAGTATTTT. Protein sequence: CASSVFTDTQYF.